This TCR beta chain was sequenced in a study of blood T cell repertoires in COVID-19. Overall study context: COVID-19 samples, acute and convalescent, were from the United States, Italy and Spain.

In the original workflow: By means of reference gene primer amplification, nucleated cell counts were estimated. The protocol was immunoSEQ multiplex PCR, while the TCRdb copy is restricted to in-frame clones and leaves out a portion. V, J and clone size derive from that table, while D and trimming were established from the DNA sequence. Counted here are under 250,000 clones, 81% occurring once; the ten biggest clones make up around 8%. The V end lost 4 bases, the J end lost 3 bases, and 7 bases lay between the germline ends. This CDR3 is built from 13 residues. The V gene's germline CDR1 is SNHLY and CDR2 FYNNEI.

Sequencing used peripheral blood. The clonotype was recovered from a woman older than 75 with acute or convalescent COVID-19. This chain links TRBV2 with TRBJ1-5, with D possibly being TRBD1 (5 bases). In DNA, the CDR3 is TGTGCCAGCAGTGCAGGGTTCAATCAGCCCCAGCATTTT. It is translated as CASSAGFNQPQHF. The full variable domain, with the rest looked up from reference TRBV2 and TRBJ1-5, is EPEVTQTPSHQVTQMGQEVILRCVPISNHLYFYWYRQILGQKVEFLVSFYNNEISEKSEIFDDQFSVERPDGSNFTLKIRSTKLEDSAMYFCASSAGFNQPQHFGDGTRLSIL.